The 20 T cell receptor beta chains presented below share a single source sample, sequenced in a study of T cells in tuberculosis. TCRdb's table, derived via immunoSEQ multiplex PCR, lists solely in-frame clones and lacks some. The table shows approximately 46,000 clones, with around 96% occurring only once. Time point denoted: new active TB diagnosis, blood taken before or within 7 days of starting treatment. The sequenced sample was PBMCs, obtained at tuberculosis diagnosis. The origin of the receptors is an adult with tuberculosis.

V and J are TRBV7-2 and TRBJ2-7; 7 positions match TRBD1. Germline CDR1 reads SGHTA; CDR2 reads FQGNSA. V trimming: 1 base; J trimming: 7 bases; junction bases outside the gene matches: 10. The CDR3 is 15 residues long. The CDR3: CASSLVPSARGEQYF. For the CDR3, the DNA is TGTGCCAGCAGCTTAGTCCCGAGCGCCAGGGGGGAGCAGTACTTC.

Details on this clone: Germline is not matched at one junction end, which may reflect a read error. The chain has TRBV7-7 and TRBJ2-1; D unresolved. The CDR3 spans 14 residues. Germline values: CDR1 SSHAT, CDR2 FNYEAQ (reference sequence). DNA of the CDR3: TGTGCTAGCAGCTTAGATCGGTTTTCGAATGAGCAGTTCTTC. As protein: CASSLDRFSNEQFF.

The CDR3 DNA reads as TGTGCCAGCAGCTCCGCGTCAGGGTCCTGGGCCGAGCAGTACTTC. This translates into CASSSASGSWAEQYF. The chain couples TRBV27 to TRBJ2-7, with D perhaps TRBD1 (5 bases). The CDR3 covers 15 residues. Trimming took 6 bases from V and 6 from J, leaving 21 bases between them. Germline V gene sequence: CDR1 MNHEY, CDR2 SMNVEV (reference sequence).

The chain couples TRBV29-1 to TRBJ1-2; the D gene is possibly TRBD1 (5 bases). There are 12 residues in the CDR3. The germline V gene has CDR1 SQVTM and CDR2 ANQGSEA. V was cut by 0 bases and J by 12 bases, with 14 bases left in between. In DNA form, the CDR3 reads TGCAGCGTTGAAGAGTTCGGGGGAAGTAACACCTTC. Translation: CSVEEFGGSNTF.

The CDR3 spells CASSLGGQKLFF. The CDR3 DNA reads TGTGCCAGCAGCTTAGGGGGGCAAAAACTGTTTTTT. V and J are TRBV7-9 and TRBJ1-4; D is perhaps TRBD1 (6 bases). Germline V gene lookup returns CDR1 SEHNR and CDR2 FQNEAQ (reference sequence). V lost 1 base and J lost 9, with 6 bases in between. The CDR3 loop spans 12 amino acids.

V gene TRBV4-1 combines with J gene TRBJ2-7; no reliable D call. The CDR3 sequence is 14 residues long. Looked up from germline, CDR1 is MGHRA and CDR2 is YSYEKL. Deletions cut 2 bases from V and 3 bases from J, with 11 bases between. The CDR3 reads CASSQRKQFYEQYF. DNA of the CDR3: TGCGCCAGCAGCCAACGAAAACAATTCTACGAGCAGTACTTC.

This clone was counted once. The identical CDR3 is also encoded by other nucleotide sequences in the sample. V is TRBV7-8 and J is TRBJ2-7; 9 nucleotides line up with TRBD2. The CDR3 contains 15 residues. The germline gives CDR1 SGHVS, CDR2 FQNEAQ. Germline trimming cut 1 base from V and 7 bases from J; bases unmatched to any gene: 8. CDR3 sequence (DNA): TGTGCCAGCAGCTTAGTTCCAGCGGGAGGCCATGAGCAGTACTTC. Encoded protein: CASSLVPAGGHEQYF.

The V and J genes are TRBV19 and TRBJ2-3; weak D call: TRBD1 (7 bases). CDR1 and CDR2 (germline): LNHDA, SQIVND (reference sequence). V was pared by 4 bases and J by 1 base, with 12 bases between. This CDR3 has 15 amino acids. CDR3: CASSTTGEGTDTQYF. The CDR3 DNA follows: TGTGCCAGTAGTACAACAGGGGAGGGCACAGATACGCAGTATTTT.

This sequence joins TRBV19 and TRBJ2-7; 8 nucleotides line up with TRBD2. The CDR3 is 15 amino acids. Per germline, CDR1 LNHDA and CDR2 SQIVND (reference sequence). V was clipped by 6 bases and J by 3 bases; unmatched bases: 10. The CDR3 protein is CASRLSGSNSYEQYF. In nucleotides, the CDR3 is TGTGCCAGTAGGTTGAGCGGGAGTAATAGCTACGAGCAGTACTTC.

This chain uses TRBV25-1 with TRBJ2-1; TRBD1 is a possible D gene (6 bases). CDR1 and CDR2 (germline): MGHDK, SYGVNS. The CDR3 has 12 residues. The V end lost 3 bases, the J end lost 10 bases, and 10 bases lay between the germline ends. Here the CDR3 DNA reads TGTGCCAGCAGTGATGGACAGAGAGAGCAGTTCTTC. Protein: CASSDGQREQFF.

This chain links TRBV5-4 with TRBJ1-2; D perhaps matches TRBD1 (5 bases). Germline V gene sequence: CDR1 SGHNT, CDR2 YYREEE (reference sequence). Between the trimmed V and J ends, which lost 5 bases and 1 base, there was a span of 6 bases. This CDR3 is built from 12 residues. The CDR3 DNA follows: TGTGCCAGCAGGGGGGGTAACTATGGCTACACCTTC. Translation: CASRGGNYGYTF.

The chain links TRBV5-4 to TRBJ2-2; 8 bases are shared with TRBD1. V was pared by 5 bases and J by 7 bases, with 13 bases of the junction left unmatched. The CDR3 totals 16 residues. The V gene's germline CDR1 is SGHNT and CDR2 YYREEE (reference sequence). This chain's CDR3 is CASSTGQGSRGGELFF. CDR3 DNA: TGTGCCAGCAGTACTGGACAGGGTAGTCGGGGCGGGGAGCTGTTTTTT.

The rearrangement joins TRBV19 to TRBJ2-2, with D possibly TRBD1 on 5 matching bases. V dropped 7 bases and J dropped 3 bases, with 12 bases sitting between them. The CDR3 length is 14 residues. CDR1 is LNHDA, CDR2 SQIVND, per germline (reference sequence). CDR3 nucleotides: TGTGCCAGTACCAGAAAAGGGGACACCGGGGAGCTGTTTTTT. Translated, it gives CASTRKGDTGELFF.

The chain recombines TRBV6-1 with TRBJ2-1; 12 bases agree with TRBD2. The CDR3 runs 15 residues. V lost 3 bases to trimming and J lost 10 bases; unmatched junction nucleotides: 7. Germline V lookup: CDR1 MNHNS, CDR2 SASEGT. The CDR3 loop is CASSEGGLAGDEQFF. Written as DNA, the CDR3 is TGTGCCAGCAGTGAGGGGGGACTAGCGGGTGACGAGCAGTTCTTC.

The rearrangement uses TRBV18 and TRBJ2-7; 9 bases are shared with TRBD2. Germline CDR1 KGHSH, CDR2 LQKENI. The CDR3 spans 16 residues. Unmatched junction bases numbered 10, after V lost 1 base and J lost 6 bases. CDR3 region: CASSPLWLAGTPEQYF. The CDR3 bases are TGTGCCAGCTCACCACTTTGGCTAGCGGGAACCCCCGAGCAGTACTTC.

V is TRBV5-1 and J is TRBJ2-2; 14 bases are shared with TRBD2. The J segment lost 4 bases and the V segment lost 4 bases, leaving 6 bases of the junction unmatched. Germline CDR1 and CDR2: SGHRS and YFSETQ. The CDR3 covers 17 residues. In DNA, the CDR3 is TGCGCCAGCAGCAGGGGACTAGCGGGAGAGAGCACCGGGGAGCTGTTTTTT. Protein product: CASSRGLAGESTGELFF.

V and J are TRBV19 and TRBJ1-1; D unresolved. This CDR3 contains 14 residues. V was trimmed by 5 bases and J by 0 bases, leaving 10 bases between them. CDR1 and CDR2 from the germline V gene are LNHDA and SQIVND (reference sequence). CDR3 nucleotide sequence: TGTGCCAGTAGTTCCCGCACAATGAACACTGAAGCTTTCTTT. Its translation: CASSSRTMNTEAFF.

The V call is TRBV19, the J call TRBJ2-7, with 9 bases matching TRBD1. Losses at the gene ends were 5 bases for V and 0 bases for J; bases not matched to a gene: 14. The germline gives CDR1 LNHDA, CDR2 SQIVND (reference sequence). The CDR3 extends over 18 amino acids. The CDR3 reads CASSRANGQGTSSYEQYF. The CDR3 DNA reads TGTGCCAGTAGTCGCGCCAATGGACAGGGGACCTCCTCCTACGAGCAGTACTTC.

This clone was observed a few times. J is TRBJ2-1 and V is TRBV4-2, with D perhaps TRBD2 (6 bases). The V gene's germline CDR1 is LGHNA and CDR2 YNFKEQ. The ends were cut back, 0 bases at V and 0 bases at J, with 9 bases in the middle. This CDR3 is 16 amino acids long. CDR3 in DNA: TGTGCCAGCAGCCAAGACTCCGGGAGCTCCTACAATGAGCAGTTCTTC. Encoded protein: CASSQDSGSSYNEQFF.

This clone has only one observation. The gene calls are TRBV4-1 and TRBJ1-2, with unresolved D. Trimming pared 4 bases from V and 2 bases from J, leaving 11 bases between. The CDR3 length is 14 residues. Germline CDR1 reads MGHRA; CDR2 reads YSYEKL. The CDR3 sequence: CASSPNPGNYGYTF. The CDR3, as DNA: TGCGCCAGCAGCCCCAATCCGGGGAACTATGGCTACACCTTC.